The source of this T cell receptor (beta chain) is a study of Graves' ophthalmopathy and Graves' hyperthyroidism. About the research overall: Peripheral blood samples were taken at initial diagnosis, before any treatment. Points from the study as a whole: Ophthalmopathy progression cases were predicted by the model with roughly 70% sensitivity and 72% to 80% specificity.

About this clonotype: Antigen unknown.

Cases classed as stable hyperthyroidism had no ophthalmopathy within 18 months of follow-up. The study amplified TCR beta CDR3 regions using RNA transcripts. First-round RT-PCR used HTBI primers; second-round multiplex PCR followed. MiXCR, applied by TCRdb to the multiplex PCR reads, yields one record per CDR3 protein. The sample yields about 380,000 distinct CDR3 sequences, approximately 15% seen once. The clonotype comes from a woman in her late teens or twenties with stable Graves' hyperthyroidism. The sequencing sample was made of peripheral blood.

The CDR3 region is CASSPGTSSSSYEQYF. The CDR3, as DNA: TGTGCCAGCAGTCCCGGGACTAGCTCGAGCTCCTACGAGCAGTACTTC. The V gene is TRBV12-3 or TRBV12-4, the J gene TRBJ2-7, with 9 bases that match TRBD2. V was clipped by 5 bases and J by 0 bases; unmatched bases: 8. The CDR3 spans 16 residues.